This TCR beta chain was sequenced for a study of T-cell reconstitution after alpha-beta-depleted transplantation in children. This clonotype was detected many times. What it binds is unknown. Germline V gives CDR1 SGHRS, CDR2 YFSETQ. Trimming took off 0 bases at V and 10 bases at J, with 7 bases between the two ends. This CDR3 comprises 12 residues. As it was prepared, the TCRbeta library received unique molecular identifiers. TCRdb itself ran the PCR reads through MiXCR, one entry per CDR3 protein. This table has 670,000 or so distinct CDR3 sequences, about an eighth appearing once. Study observations and caveats: T-cell numbers and diversity one year post-transplant derived largely from freshly generated T cells. Several hundred expanded graft clones reportedly were the source of alpha-beta T cells about two months after transplant. Some patients owed their high day-60 TCRbeta diversity to surviving recipient T cells and thymic progenitors.

The sample in question was PBMCs, obtained before TCRalphabeta/CD19-depleted stem cell transplant. This receptor was obtained from a girl between 2 and 10 years old with congenital amegakaryocytic thrombocytopenia, due to receive a stem cell transplant. V gene TRBV5-1 combines with J gene TRBJ2-2; D is ambiguous. The CDR3 nucleotides read TGCGCCAGCAGCTTGGCAGGTTCGGAGCTGTTTTTT. This translates into CASSLAGSELFF. Together with reference TRBV5-1 and TRBJ2-2, the CDR3 gives the full variable domain: KAGVTQTPRYLIKTRGQQVTLSCSPISGHRSVSWYQQTPGQGLQFLFEYFSETQRNKGNFPGRFSGRQFSNSRSEMNVSTLELGDSALYLCASSLAGSELFFGEGSRLTVL.